This record covers a single TCR beta chain. The data were taken from a study of OX40 agonist ivuxolimab in advanced cancers. The timepoints at which blood was sampled were baseline, cycle 4 day 1, and cycle 7 day 1. Some clones are missing from TCRdb's copy, which holds only in-frame ones; the method was immunoSEQ multiplex PCR. Of roughly 67,000 clones listed, over 75% are singletons. This CDR3 has 12 residues. V shed 4 bases and J shed 8 bases, with 12 bases lying between them. CDR1 and CDR2 from the germline V gene are SGHDT and YYEEEE. This clonotype was obtained from an adult with an advanced solid tumor such as melanoma, head and neck, liver or kidney cancer. The sequencing here drew on CD4+ or CD8+ T cells sorted from blood, taken in a trial of the OX40 agonist ivuxolimab. This chain connects TRBV5-6 to TRBJ1-2; D remains ambiguous. The CDR3 here is CASSAPERGYTF. CDR3 in DNA: TGTGCCAGCAGCGCACCTGAACGGGGCTACACCTTC.